Following are 30 T cell receptor beta chains from one sample sequenced in a study of T cells in Graves' hyperthyroidism and ophthalmopathy. RNA transcripts were the template for amplifying TCR beta CDR3 regions. The HTBI set primed first-round TCR CDR3 RT-PCR. One entry per CDR3 protein, called by TCRdb with MiXCR from the multiplex PCR reads. Among fewer than 450,000 distinct CDR3 sequences listed, roughly an eighth were seen once. Sequencing was done on a sample of blood. The origin of the receptors is a man in his forties or fifties with Graves' ophthalmopathy.

This chain uses TRBV30 with TRBJ1-6; D unresolved. This CDR3 contains 13 residues. With 1 base removed from V and 7 bases from J, the gap between germline ends came to 8 bases. Germline values: CDR1 GTSNPN, CDR2 SVGIG (reference sequence). The CDR3 DNA sequence: TGTGCCTGGAGTGAGGTTCGAAATTCACCCCTCCACTTT. It translates to CAWSEVRNSPLHF.

The table lists this clonotype with many counts. The chain links TRBV9 to TRBJ2-5; D unresolved. The length of the CDR3 is 13 residues. V was clipped by 2 bases and J by 1 base, with 6 bases between them. Germline assignment: CDR1 SGDLS and CDR2 YYNGEE. For the CDR3, the DNA is TGTGCCAGCAGCGTGGGTGTCCAAGAGACCCAGTACTTC. Translating gives CASSVGVQETQYF.

V is TRBV29-1 and J is TRBJ2-2; D gene unclear. The CDR3 length is 12 residues. Per the germline V gene, CDR1 is SQVTM and CDR2 is ANQGSEA. Trimming removed 6 bases at V and 3 bases at J, with 8 bases between. This chain's CDR3 is CSVPSYTGELFF. In nucleotides, the CDR3 is TGCAGCGTCCCCTCTTACACCGGGGAGCTGTTTTTT.

This clonotype was seen a handful of times. This chain joins TRBV12-3 or TRBV12-4 and TRBJ2-1; TRBD2 matches at 7 bases. V was clipped by 6 bases and J by 9 bases; unmatched bases: 8. There are 13 residues in the CDR3. Written as DNA, the CDR3 is TGTGCCAGCAGCCGGACTAGTACGGGTGAGCAGTTCTTC. Translated, it gives CASSRTSTGEQFF.

This clonotype has a count of ten or more. J is TRBJ2-5 and V is TRBV12-3 or TRBV12-4; tentatively, D is TRBD2 (5 bases). V lost 7 bases and J 2 bases, leaving 14 bases between the germline ends. The CDR3 loop spans 14 amino acids. DNA of the CDR3: TGTGCCAGCAACTCGGGATTCATTCAAGAGACCCAGTACTTC. This codes for CASNSGFIQETQYF.

This clonotype was seen repeatedly, ten times or more. V usage is TRBV29-1 and J usage is TRBJ2-3; 7 positions agree with TRBD1. Germline V gene data show CDR1 as SQVTM and CDR2 as ANQGSEA. The V gene end was trimmed by 7 bases and the J gene end by 1 base; junction bases not matched to a gene: 5. CDR3 length: 13 residues. The CDR3 region has the DNA TGCAGCGGGAAGACAGGGCGCACAGATACGCAGTATTTT. This encodes CSGKTGRTDTQYF.

This clonotype was seen at least ten times. The V gene is TRBV5-8, the J gene TRBJ1-6, with D possibly being TRBD1 (6 bases). This CDR3 has 16 amino acids. CDR1 and CDR2 from the germline V gene are SGHTS and YDEGEE. With 4 bases removed from V and 7 bases from J, the gap between germline ends came to 18 bases. For the CDR3, the DNA is TGTGCCAGCAGCGATACGGCAGGGGTTTGGAATTCACCCCTCCACTTT. Its protein product is CASSDTAGVWNSPLHF.

This clonotype showed up many times. This rearrangement joins TRBV29-1 to TRBJ1-1, with TRBD1 as a possible D gene (6 bases). CDR1 and CDR2 (germline): SQVTM, ANQGSEA. The CDR3 spans 11 residues. V gave up 7 bases and J gave up 8 bases, with 14 bases separating them. CDR3 residues: CSAKPGHEAFF. CDR3 coding DNA: TGCAGCGCCAAACCGGGACACGAAGCTTTCTTT.

The chain links TRBV20-1 to TRBJ1-2; D is unresolved. CDR3 length: 14 amino acids. Germline V gene lookup returns CDR1 DFQATT and CDR2 SNEGSKA (reference sequence). The germline V and J ends were trimmed by 0 bases and 8 bases, with 16 bases remaining between them. The CDR3: CSARDGRDLGGYTF. As DNA, the CDR3 is TGCAGTGCTAGAGACGGGAGGGATCTGGGCGGCTACACCTTC.

At least ten counts were recorded for this clonotype. The V and J genes are TRBV12-3 or TRBV12-4 and TRBJ2-7; TRBD2 matches at 15 bases. Trimming took 5 bases from V and 5 from J; bases not matched to a gene: 4. The CDR3 loop spans 15 amino acids. The CDR3 bases are TGTGCCAGCAGTATCGGACTAGCGGGAGGGAACGAGCAGTACTTC. Translated: CASSIGLAGGNEQYF.

At least ten counts were recorded for this clonotype. CDR3: CSARHSPLVHTQYF. CDR3 nucleotide sequence: TGCAGTGCTAGACACTCCCCACTAGTTCATACGCAGTATTTT. This chain joins TRBV20-1 and TRBJ2-3, with D possibly matching TRBD2 (5 bases). There are 14 residues in the CDR3. Germline assignment: CDR1 DFQATT and CDR2 SNEGSKA (reference sequence). Trimming removed 2 bases from V and 7 bases from J, with 16 bases in between.

In this sample, this clonotype turned up many times. The genes are TRBV29-1 and TRBJ1-2, with 10 bases matching TRBD1. Trimming cost V 2 bases and J 7 bases; bases outside gene matches: 13. CDR1 and CDR2 (germline): SQVTM, ANQGSEA. CDR3 length: 16 residues. Written as DNA, the CDR3 is TGCAGCGTTGAATCTTTCGGGACAGGGGAGAAAGGTGGCTACACCTTC. It yields the protein CSVESFGTGEKGGYTF.

This clonotype has a handful of counts. Since a much larger clone is just one base distant, this may be a read error. The chain recombines TRBV2 with TRBJ2-5; D is undetermined. Per germline, CDR1 SNHLY and CDR2 FYNNEI. This CDR3 has 11 amino acids. The CDR3 nucleotides read TGTGCCAGCGGCAGCCAAGAGGCCCAGTACTTC. Its translation is CASGSQEAQYF.

The rearrangement links TRBV6-2 or TRBV6-3 to TRBJ2-4, with 8 bases that match TRBD2. The germline gives CDR1 MNHEY, CDR2 SVGEGT. The CDR3 loop spans 13 amino acids. V lost 10 bases, J lost 8 bases, and 10 bases stayed unmatched. This chain's CDR3 is CATARGGRYIQYF. CDR3 DNA: TGTGCCACGGCCCGGGGGGGACGTTACATTCAGTACTTC.

Note on this clonotype: The junction and the germline gene differ at one end; a read error may be behind it. V is TRBV5-6 and J is TRBJ2-5, with D perhaps matching TRBD2 (5 bases). The CDR3 totals 13 residues. Germline loops: CDR1 SGHDT, CDR2 YYEEEE. This CDR3 reads CVSSLAGLETQYF. CDR3 DNA: TGTGTCAGCAGCTTGGCGGGTCTTGAGACCCAGTACTTC.

In this sample, this clonotype turned up many times. V usage is TRBV20-1 and J usage is TRBJ2-4; 8 bases map to TRBD2. Trimming at V came to 3 bases and at J to 3 bases, leaving 4 bases not matched to a gene. CDR3 size: 14 residues. Per germline, CDR1 DFQATT and CDR2 SNEGSKA (reference sequence). This CDR3 reads CSASLLAVKNIQYF. The CDR3, as DNA: TGCAGTGCTAGTTTACTAGCGGTCAAAAACATTCAGTACTTC.

Many counts were recorded for this clonotype. The V and J genes are TRBV2 and TRBJ2-1, with TRBD2 as a possible D gene (5 bases). The CDR3 contains 14 residues. Germline values: CDR1 SNHLY, CDR2 FYNNEI. Deletions cut 5 bases from V and 1 base from J, with 9 bases between. For the CDR3, the DNA is TGTGCCAGCAGTCCCCGGGGATCCTACAATGAGCAGTTCTTC. Its translation: CASSPRGSYNEQFF.

This clonotype has ten or more counts. This chain connects TRBV12-3 or TRBV12-4 to TRBJ2-5; weak D call: TRBD2 (6 bases). V shed 3 bases and J shed 5 bases, with 22 bases lying between them. This CDR3 has 17 residues. The CDR3 DNA reads TGTGCCAGCAGTTTCTCTGCGCGGGGTTGGAGTTCGGAGACCCAGTACTTC. Protein: CASSFSARGWSSETQYF.

This clonotype showed up many times. The V and J genes are TRBV29-1 and TRBJ2-3; D is unclear. The germline gives CDR1 SQVTM, CDR2 ANQGSEA. CDR3 size: 10 residues. V lost 6 bases to trimming and J lost 3 bases, with 4 bases between them. Here the CDR3 DNA reads TGCAGCGTCGGTACAGATACGCAGTATTTT. It translates to CSVGTDTQYF.

CDR3 amino acids: CASSFLGVQETQYF. The CDR3 DNA is TGTGCCAGCAGTTTTTTAGGGGTCCAAGAGACCCAGTACTTC. The genes are TRBV27 and TRBJ2-5, with a possible D match to TRBD1 (5 bases). The CDR3 has 14 residues. The germline V gene has CDR1 MNHEY and CDR2 SMNVEV (reference sequence). V was trimmed by 3 bases and J by 1 base, leaving 9 bases between them.

In its sample, this clonotype was seen many times. The chain is built from TRBV29-1 and TRBJ2-7, with 10 bases matching TRBD2. Trimming cost V 6 bases and J 0 bases; bases outside gene matches: 5. CDR1 is SQVTM, CDR2 ANQGSEA, per germline. The CDR3 is 14 residues long. The chain's CDR3 is CSVGTSASSYEQYF. The CDR3 nucleotides read TGCAGCGTCGGGACTAGCGCCAGCTCCTACGAGCAGTACTTC.

This clonotype was recorded at least ten times. CDR3 in DNA: TGTGCCAGCAGTGAAGTCCTGGGAGCTAATGAAAAACTGTTTTTT. Translating it yields CASSEVLGANEKLFF. This chain uses TRBV2 with TRBJ1-4; D uncertain. The CDR3 consists of 15 residues. Trimming cost V 1 base and J 3 bases, with 9 bases left between them. Germline loops: CDR1 SNHLY, CDR2 FYNNEI. The whole variable domain, filled in from reference TRBV2 and TRBJ1-4, reads EPEVTQTPSHQVTQMGQEVILRCVPISNHLYFYWYRQILGQKVEFLVSFYNNEISEKSEIFDDQFSVERPDGSNFTLKIRSTKLEDSAMYFCASSEVLGANEKLFFGSGTQLSVL.

The chain joins TRBV5-1 to TRBJ2-5, with D perhaps matching TRBD2 (5 bases). The CDR3 runs to 15 residues. The germline V gene has CDR1 SGHRS and CDR2 YFSETQ. Trimming stripped 0 bases from V and 1 base from J, with 10 bases between. The CDR3 sequence: CASSLVGVAQETQYF. Written as DNA, the CDR3 is TGCGCCAGCAGCTTGGTCGGGGTTGCCCAAGAGACCCAGTACTTC.

This clonotype was seen a handful of times. The chain joins TRBV7-9 to TRBJ2-6; D gene uncertain. Trimming left V 11 bases short and J 1 base short, with 9 bases between. Germline values: CDR1 SEHNR, CDR2 FQNEAQ (reference sequence). This CDR3 is built from 13 residues. This CDR3 reads CASCLSGANVLTF. The CDR3, as DNA: TGTGCCTCCTGTTTATCTGGGGCCAACGTCCTGACTTTC.

This clonotype showed up just a few times. J is TRBJ2-1 and V is TRBV15; 9 nucleotides line up with TRBD1. CDR3 length: 17 residues. Looked up from germline, CDR1 is LNHNV and CDR2 is YYDKDF (reference sequence). Unmatched junction bases numbered 12, after V lost 1 base and J lost 8 bases. This chain's CDR3 is CATSRVSGQGSYHEQFF. CDR3 nucleotide sequence: TGTGCCACCAGCAGAGTAAGTGGACAGGGGTCGTATCATGAGCAGTTCTTC.

The sample holds many counts of this clonotype. The chain employs TRBV11-2 and TRBJ2-1, with 10 bases aligning to TRBD2. The germline CDR1 and CDR2 sequences are SGHAT and FQNNGV. Trimming removed 3 bases from V and 5 bases from J; junction bases left unmatched: 4. The CDR3 length is 15 residues. As DNA, the CDR3 is TGTGCCAGCAGCTTGGGGACTAGCGCCGACAATGAGCAGTTCTTC. It codes for CASSLGTSADNEQFF. The entire variable domain, with the rest obtained from reference TRBV11-2 and TRBJ2-1, is as follows: EAGVAQSPRYKIIEKRQSVAFWCNPISGHATLYWYQQILGQGPKLLIQFQNNGVVDDSQLPKDRFSAERLKGVDSTLKIQPAKLEDSAVYLCASSLGTSADNEQFFGPGTRLTVL.

This clonotype was picked up many times. This sequence joins TRBV2 and TRBJ2-5; possibly TRBD1 for D (6 bases). CDR3 size: 21 residues. Trimming cost V 2 bases and J 0 bases, with 28 bases left between them. Germline V gene data show CDR1 as SNHLY and CDR2 as FYNNEI. The DNA of the CDR3 is TGTGCCAGCAGTGAACTGGGGGCCCGCTTCTCAACCCTCACCCACCAAGAGACCCAGTACTTC. As protein: CASSELGARFSTLTHQETQYF.

Ten or more counts support this clonotype. The V call is TRBV30, the J call TRBJ1-3; a weak D match, TRBD1 (6 bases). Germline V lookup: CDR1 GTSNPN, CDR2 SVGIG (reference sequence). V gave up 3 bases and J gave up 4 bases, with 13 bases separating them. The CDR3 contains 14 residues. This chain's CDR3 is CAWRVGGSGNTIYF. Here the CDR3 DNA reads TGTGCCTGGAGAGTCGGGGGCTCCGGAAACACCATATATTTT.

This clonotype has ten or more counts. The V gene is TRBV12-3 or TRBV12-4, the J gene TRBJ1-5, with D hard to call. The CDR3 covers 14 residues. V lost 2 bases and J 4 bases, leaving 9 bases between the germline ends. The CDR3, as DNA: TGTGCCAGCAGTTTACTGCACGGAAATCAGCCCCAGCATTTT. Its protein is CASSLLHGNQPQHF.

In this sample, this clonotype turned up a few times. The gene calls are TRBV24-1 and TRBJ1-2; D not certain. CDR1 and CDR2 from the germline V gene are KGHDR and SFDVKD. V dropped 4 bases and J dropped 2 bases, with 10 bases sitting between them. The CDR3 has 14 amino acids. CDR3 nucleotide sequence: TGTGCCACCAGTGACACGGACGGCAACTATGGCTACACCTTC. Its translation: CATSDTDGNYGYTF.